This TCR beta chain is drawn from a study of T cells in Graves' hyperthyroidism and ophthalmopathy. Broader study findings: The model foresaw ophthalmopathy a median about 6.5 months prior to onset.

This clonotype was counted between two and nine times. Its antigen is still unknown. Using RNA transcripts as the source, TCR beta CDR3 regions were amplified. HTBI primers were the set used in a first-round RT-PCR of the TCR CDR3. MiXCR, applied by TCRdb to the multiplex PCR reads, yields one record per CDR3 protein. The repertoire holds 690,000 or so distinct CDR3 sequences, with over 15% as singletons. The CDR3 consists of 13 residues. Germline V CDR1 and CDR2: DFQATT, SNEGSKA (reference sequence). Trimming shortened V by 0 bases and J by 8 bases, and 13 bases separated the two germline ends. Aged 18 to 65, the patients had hyperthyroidism that was newly diagnosed and had lasted under 2 months. Reasons for excluding patients were uncontrolled infection, other autoimmune disease, pregnancy or lactation. Initially, at the first diagnosis of hyperthyroidism and before any ophthalmopathy symptoms, blood was sampled.

The chain uses TRBV20-1 and TRBJ1-2; the D gene is possibly TRBD1 (5 bases). Sequenced material: blood. The receptor was derived from a woman aged 50 to 60 with Graves' hyperthyroidism that later progressed to Graves' ophthalmopathy. The CDR3 sequence: CSARDRGRDGYTF. The CDR3, as DNA: TGCAGTGCTAGAGATCGCGGGAGGGACGGCTACACCTTC.